This TCR beta chain was sequenced during a study of blood T cell repertoires in COVID-19. The data were produced by immunoSEQ multiplex PCR, yet TCRdb's version contains in-frame clones alone and is incomplete. The table lists roughly 370,000 clones, around nine tenths of them singletons, with roughly 9.4% in the top ten. Trimming took 4 bases from V and 1 from J, leaving 11 bases between them. The V gene's germline CDR1 is MDHEN and CDR2 SYDVKM. There are 15 residues in the CDR3. The chain links TRBV28 to TRBJ1-3; weak D call: TRBD1 (6 bases). The TCR was taken from a woman in her forties or fifties who had recovered from COVID-19. Specimen: PBMCs or T cells enriched from blood (not recorded which). CDR3 bases: TGTGCCAGCAGTTCCGGACAGCTTTCTGGAAACACCATATATTTT. Residues: CASSSGQLSGNTIYF.